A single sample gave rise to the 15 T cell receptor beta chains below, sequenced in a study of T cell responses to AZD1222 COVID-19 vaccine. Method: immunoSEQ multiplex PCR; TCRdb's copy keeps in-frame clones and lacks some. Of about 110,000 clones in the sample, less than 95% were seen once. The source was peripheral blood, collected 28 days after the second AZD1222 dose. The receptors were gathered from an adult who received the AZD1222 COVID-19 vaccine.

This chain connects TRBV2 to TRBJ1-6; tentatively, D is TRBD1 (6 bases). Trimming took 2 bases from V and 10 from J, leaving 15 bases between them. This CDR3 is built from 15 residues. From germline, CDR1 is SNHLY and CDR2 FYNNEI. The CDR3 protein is CASSELQGLRSPLHF. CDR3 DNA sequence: TGTGCCAGCAGTGAACTGCAGGGGCTACGGTCACCCCTCCACTTT.

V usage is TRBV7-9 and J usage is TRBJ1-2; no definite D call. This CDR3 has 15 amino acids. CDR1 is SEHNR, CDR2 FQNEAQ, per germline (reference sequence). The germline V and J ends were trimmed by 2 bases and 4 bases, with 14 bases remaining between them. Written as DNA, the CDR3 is TGTGCCAGCAGCTTATCGGACGGACGTTCCTATGGCTACACCTTC. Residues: CASSLSDGRSYGYTF.

The CDR3 DNA sequence: TGTGCCAGCCTCTTGGGGACAGGGGCTACTATGGGTGGCTACACCTTC. It is translated as CASLLGTGATMGGYTF. This chain connects TRBV5-4 to TRBJ1-2, with 10 bases fitting TRBD1. V shed 7 bases, J shed 7 bases, and the junction held 16 bases outside the gene matches. The CDR3 spans 16 residues. Germline-derived CDR1 and CDR2 are SGHNT and YYREEE (reference sequence).

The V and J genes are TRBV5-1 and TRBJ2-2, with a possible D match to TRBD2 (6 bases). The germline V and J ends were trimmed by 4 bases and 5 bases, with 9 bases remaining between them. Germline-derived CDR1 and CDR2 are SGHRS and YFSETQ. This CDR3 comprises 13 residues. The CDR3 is CASSPAGTGELFF. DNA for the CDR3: TGCGCCAGCAGCCCGGCGGGGACCGGGGAGCTGTTTTTT.

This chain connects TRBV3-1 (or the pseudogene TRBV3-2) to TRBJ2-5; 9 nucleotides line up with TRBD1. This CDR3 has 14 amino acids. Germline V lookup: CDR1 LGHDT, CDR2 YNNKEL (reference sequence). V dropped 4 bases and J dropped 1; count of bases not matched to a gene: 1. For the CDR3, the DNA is TGTGCCAGCAGCCCGACAGGGGGCCAAGAGACCCAGTACTTC. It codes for CASSPTGGQETQYF.

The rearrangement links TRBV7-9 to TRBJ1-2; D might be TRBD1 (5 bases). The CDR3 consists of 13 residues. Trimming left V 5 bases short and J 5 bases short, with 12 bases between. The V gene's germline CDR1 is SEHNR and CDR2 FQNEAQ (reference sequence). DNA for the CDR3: TGTGCCAGCAGCCTGACAGTAGCATATGGCTACACCTTC. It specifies CASSLTVAYGYTF.

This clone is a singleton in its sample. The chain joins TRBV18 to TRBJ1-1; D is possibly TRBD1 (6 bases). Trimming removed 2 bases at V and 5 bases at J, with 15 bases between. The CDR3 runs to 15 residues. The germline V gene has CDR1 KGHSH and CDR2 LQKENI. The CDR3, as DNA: TGTGCCAGCTCACCAAGTCAGGGACAAGGGACTGAAGCTTTCTTT. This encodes CASSPSQGQGTEAFF.

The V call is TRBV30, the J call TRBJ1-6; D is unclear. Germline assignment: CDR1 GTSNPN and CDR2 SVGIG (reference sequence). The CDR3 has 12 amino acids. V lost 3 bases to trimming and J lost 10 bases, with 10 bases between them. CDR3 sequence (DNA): TGTGCCTGGAGAGGAAGGTCCTCACCCCTCCACTTT. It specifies CAWRGRSSPLHF.

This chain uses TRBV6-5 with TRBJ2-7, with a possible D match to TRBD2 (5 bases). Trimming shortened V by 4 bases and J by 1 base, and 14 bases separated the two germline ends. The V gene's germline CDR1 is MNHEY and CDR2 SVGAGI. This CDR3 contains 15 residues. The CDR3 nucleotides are TGTGCCAGCAGTTCCCCTCTTCGGGATTCCTACGAGCAGTACTTC. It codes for CASSSPLRDSYEQYF.

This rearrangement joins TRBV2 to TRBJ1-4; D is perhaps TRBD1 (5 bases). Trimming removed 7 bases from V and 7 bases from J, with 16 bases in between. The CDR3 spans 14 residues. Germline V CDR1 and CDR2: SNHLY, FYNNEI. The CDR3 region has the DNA TGTGCCAGCATCCGACAGACTAGTGGTGAAAAACTGTTTTTT. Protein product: CASIRQTSGEKLFF.

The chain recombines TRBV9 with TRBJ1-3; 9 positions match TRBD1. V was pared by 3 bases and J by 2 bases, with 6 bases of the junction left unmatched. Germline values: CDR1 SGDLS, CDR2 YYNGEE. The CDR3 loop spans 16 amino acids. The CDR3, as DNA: TGTGCCAGCAGCGAAGGCACAGGGGGCGCTGGAAACACCATATATTTT. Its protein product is CASSEGTGGAGNTIYF.

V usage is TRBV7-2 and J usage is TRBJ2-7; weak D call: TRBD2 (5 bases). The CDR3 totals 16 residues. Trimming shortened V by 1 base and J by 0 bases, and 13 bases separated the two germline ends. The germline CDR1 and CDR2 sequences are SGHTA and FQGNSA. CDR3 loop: CASSLDGGLRSYEQYF. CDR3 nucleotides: TGTGCCAGCAGCTTAGACGGCGGGCTTCGCTCCTACGAGCAGTACTTC. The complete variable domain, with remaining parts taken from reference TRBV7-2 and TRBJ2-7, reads GAGVSQSPSNKVTEKGKDVELRCDPISGHTALYWYRQSLGQGLEFLIYFQGNSAPDKSGLPSDRFSAERTGGSVSTLTIQRTQQEDSAVYLCASSLDGGLRSYEQYFGPGTRLTVT.

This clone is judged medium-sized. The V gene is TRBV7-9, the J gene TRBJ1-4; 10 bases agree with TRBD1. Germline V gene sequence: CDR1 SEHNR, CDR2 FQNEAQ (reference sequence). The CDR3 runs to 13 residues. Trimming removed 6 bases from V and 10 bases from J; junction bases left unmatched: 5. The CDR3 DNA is TGTGCCAGCAGAGGACAGGGGGGCGGAAAACTGTTTTTT. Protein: CASRGQGGGKLFF.

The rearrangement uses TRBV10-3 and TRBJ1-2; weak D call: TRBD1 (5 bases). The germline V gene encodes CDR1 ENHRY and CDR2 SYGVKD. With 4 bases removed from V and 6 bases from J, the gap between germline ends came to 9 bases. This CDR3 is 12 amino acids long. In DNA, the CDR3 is TGTGCCATCAGTGGGGGCAGGGATGGCTACACCTTC. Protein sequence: CAISGGRDGYTF.

The CDR3 region is CASSQVQPLEAGELFF. For the CDR3, the DNA is TGCGCCAGCAGCCAAGTACAGCCATTGGAAGCCGGGGAGCTGTTTTTT. This chain joins TRBV4-3 and TRBJ2-2, with D unresolved. The CDR3 extends over 16 amino acids. Germline V lookup: CDR1 LGHNA, CDR2 YSLEER. V shed 1 base and J shed 6 bases, with 15 bases lying between them.